This note documents a single T cell receptor (beta chain) sequence. Its antigen is not known. In total, each donor contributed a single heparinised blood draw that averaged around 100 mL. Via CD45RO/CCR7/CD25/CD127/CD95/CD27, cells of the CD4+ naive, central memory, regulatory and stem cell-like memory subsets were sorted. This entry is derived from a study of beta chain features in type 1 diabetes. The CDR3 contains 16 residues. Per the germline V gene, CDR1 is LGHNA and CDR2 is YSLEER. V lost 1 base and J lost 2; bases outside the gene matches: 6. Reverse transcribing all isolated RNA meant expressed TCRB transcripts were sequenced. Sequenced by immunoSEQ multiplex PCR; TCRdb stores in-frame clones only, minus some. The table includes fewer than 300,000 clones, about a tenth detected once. The study, taken as a whole, reports: The study found moderately but significantly shorter TCRB CDR3s in all four CD4+ subsets of Type 1 diabetes patients. VDJ junctions from type 1 diabetes patients carried fewer insertions and larger deletions.

The sample taken for sequencing was naive CD4+ T cells from blood. This TCR was sampled from a man aged 25 to 45 with type 1 diabetes. The gene calls are TRBV4-3 and TRBJ2-7; 9 bases fit TRBD2. As DNA, the CDR3 is TGCGCCAGCAGCCAAGGGGCTAGCGGGGACCCCTACGAGCAGTACTTC. It is translated as CASSQGASGDPYEQYF.